These 12 T cell receptor beta chains originate from one sample sequenced in a study of blood T cell repertoires in COVID-19. The protocol was immunoSEQ multiplex PCR, while the TCRdb copy is restricted to in-frame clones and leaves out a portion. The data show approximately 200,000 clones, around 83% seen once. The specimen was peripheral blood. Receptors originate from a woman aged 25 to 45 with active or convalescent COVID-19.

The CDR3: CASSLVTSGEQYF. The CDR3 region has the DNA TGTGCCAGCAGCTTAGTTACGAGTGGCGAGCAGTACTTC. The chain employs TRBV7-2 and TRBJ2-7; D call uncertain. In germline, CDR1 is SGHTA, CDR2 FQGNSA. Trimming pared 1 base from V and 6 bases from J, leaving 10 bases between. The CDR3 totals 13 residues.

The chain combines TRBV5-6 with TRBJ1-2; weak D call: TRBD1 (6 bases). V dropped 4 bases and J dropped 8 bases, with 18 bases sitting between them. The CDR3 runs to 14 residues. In germline, CDR1 is SGHDT, CDR2 YYEEEE. The CDR3 here is CASSLGGPARGYTF. CDR3 nucleotide sequence: TGTGCCAGCAGCCTCGGGGGGCCCGCTAGGGGCTACACCTTC. The full variable domain, completed using reference TRBV5-6 and TRBJ1-2, is DAGVTQSPTHLIKTRGQQVTLRCSPKSGHDTVSWYQQALGQGPQFIFQYYEEEERQRGNFPDRFSGHQFPNYSSELNVNALLLGDSALYLCASSLGGPARGYTFGSGTRLTVV.

The rearrangement uses TRBV5-6 and TRBJ2-7; 8 positions agree with TRBD1. The V and J ends lost 4 bases and 0 bases, in that order; junction bases with no gene match: 9. CDR1 is SGHDT and CDR2 is YYEEEE in the germline V gene. This CDR3 contains 16 residues. CDR3 sequence (DNA): TGTGCCAGCAGCCCCCTCCCGGACAGGGACTCCTACGAGCAGTACTTC. Protein sequence: CASSPLPDRDSYEQYF. Supplemented by reference TRBV5-6 and TRBJ2-7, the full variable domain reads DAGVTQSPTHLIKTRGQQVTLRCSPKSGHDTVSWYQQALGQGPQFIFQYYEEEERQRGNFPDRFSGHQFPNYSSELNVNALLLGDSALYLCASSPLPDRDSYEQYFGPGTRLTVT.

This chain joins TRBV30 and TRBJ1-5, with D unclear. This CDR3 comprises 14 residues. The V gene lost 2 bases and the J gene lost 0 bases, with 8 bases spanning the gap. Germline CDR1 and CDR2: GTSNPN and SVGIG (reference sequence). The CDR3 DNA is TGTGCCTGGAGTCTCCCCGGTAGCAATCAGCCCCAGCATTTT. It is translated as CAWSLPGSNQPQHF.

The DNA for the CDR3 is TGCGCCAGCAGCTTGGACGGAGGCCAAGGAGCACCCCTCCACTTT. This gives the protein CASSLDGGQGAPLHF. The V call is TRBV5-1, the J call TRBJ1-6; D remains unclear. The CDR3 totals 15 residues. Germline V CDR1 and CDR2: SGHRS, YFSETQ. The germline V and J ends were trimmed by 0 bases and 11 bases, with 15 bases remaining between them. Supplemented by reference TRBV5-1 and TRBJ1-6, the full variable domain reads KAGVTQTPRYLIKTRGQQVTLSCSPISGHRSVSWYQQTPGQGLQFLFEYFSETQRNKGNFPGRFSGRQFSNSRSEMNVSTLELGDSALYLCASSLDGGQGAPLHFGNGTRLTVT.

The gene calls are TRBV6-4 and TRBJ2-3, with TRBD1 matching 7 bases. Germline CDR1 and CDR2: MRHNA and SNTAGT. This CDR3 contains 16 residues. J was trimmed by 0 bases and V by 5 bases; bases with no gene match: 8. CDR3 sequence reads: CASSRIWDSSTDTQYF. As DNA, the CDR3 is TGTGCCAGCAGTCGAATCTGGGACAGCAGCACAGATACGCAGTATTTT.

The V gene is TRBV4-2, the J gene TRBJ2-3; TRBD1 might be the D (5 bases). Per the germline V gene, CDR1 is LGHNA and CDR2 is YNFKEQ. The CDR3 runs 18 residues. V lost 5 bases and J lost 5, with 26 bases in between. CDR3 bases: TGTGCCAGCAGCGCCACCGTAAACAGGTTCAGCTCGGGAGATACGCAGTATTTT. Its translation: CASSATVNRFSSGDTQYF.

This clone came up a few times. The genes are TRBV5-6 and TRBJ1-2; a possible D gene is TRBD1 (6 bases). Germline-derived CDR1 and CDR2 are SGHDT and YYEEEE. V shed 4 bases and J shed 8 bases, with 24 bases lying between them. This CDR3 has 16 amino acids. The CDR3 DNA follows: TGTGCCAGCAGCCGGGGTGGCAGGGGCGGAGATGGGGGCTACACCTTC. The encoded protein is CASSRGGRGGDGGYTF.

The chain combines TRBV25-1 with TRBJ2-2; 8 bases are shared with TRBD1. Trimming removed 8 bases from V and 7 bases from J; junction bases left unmatched: 6. The CDR3 extends over 13 amino acids. Germline CDR1 and CDR2: MGHDK and SYGVNS. For the CDR3, the DNA is TGTGCCAGCTCGGGACAGGTGAACGGGGAGCTGTTTTTT. This sequence encodes CASSGQVNGELFF.

This chain links TRBV12-3 or TRBV12-4 with TRBJ1-2; D perhaps matches TRBD1 (6 bases). The V and J ends lost 2 bases and 5 bases respectively, with 9 bases between them. The CDR3 has 13 residues. The CDR3 nucleotides are TGTGCCAGCAGTTTAAGAGGGGGTTATGGCTACACCTTC. This gives the protein CASSLRGGYGYTF.

This rearrangement joins TRBV5-4 to TRBJ1-4; D call uncertain. The CDR3 runs 11 residues. Germline V gene data show CDR1 as SGHNT and CDR2 as YYREEE (reference sequence). V gave up 7 bases and J gave up 2 bases, with 3 bases separating them. The CDR3 bases are TGTGCCAGCGGCACTAATGAAAAACTGTTTTTT. Translated, it gives CASGTNEKLFF.

CDR3 nucleotide sequence: TGTGCCAGCAGCGTCGGGACTAGCGGGGGGAATACAGATACGCAGTATTTT. Translation: CASSVGTSGGNTDTQYF. The chain is built from TRBV2 and TRBJ2-3; 15 bases are a match to TRBD2. Germline V gene sequence: CDR1 SNHLY, CDR2 FYNNEI. The CDR3 loop spans 17 amino acids. The junction had 7 bases not matched to a gene; V was cut back by 6 bases and J by 3 bases.